This TCR beta chain was sequenced during a study of CD8 T cells in ankylosing spondylitis. This clonotype turned up a few times. Its cognate antigen is unknown. TCRdb passed the 5' RACE reads through MiXCR, listing each CDR3 protein once. In the table there are hundreds of thousands of distinct CDR3 sequences, 20% of which are singletons. Study-level findings and limits: Seven to nine highly homologous variants formed a TCR beta motif that appeared characteristic of ankylosing spondylitis blood.

Losses at the gene ends were 8 bases for V and 5 bases for J; bases not matched to a gene: 30. CDR3 length: 22 amino acids. Germline CDR1 reads MNHEY; CDR2 reads SVGEGT. The TCR originated in a female donor with ankylosing spondylitis or in good health (not recorded which). The chain uses TRBV6-2 or TRBV6-3 and TRBJ2-1, with 10 positions matching TRBD2. The specimen was blood, either unsorted or a sorted T cell fraction (not recorded which). The CDR3 reads CASSKWVLAGGRALRIDNEQFF. As DNA, the CDR3 is TGTGCCAGCTCAAAGTGGGTTTTAGCGGGAGGCAGAGCCCTCCGCATCGACAATGAGCAGTTCTTC.